This T cell receptor beta chain came from a study of neurological immune-mediated disorders. This CDR3 has 17 residues. This clonotype was counted a few times. Using its own MiXCR run on the 5' RACE reads, TCRdb lists one record per CDR3 protein. The data hold 70,000 to 95,000 distinct CDR3 sequences, with less than 15% observed a single time. The time point denotes: longitudinal time-point 2. V is TRBV21-1 and J is TRBJ1-6; whether TRBD1, the table's D call, matches the DNA was not checked. TRBV21-1 is assigned pseudogene status. This sequence was found in a female donor with HTLV-1-associated myelopathy (HAM/TSP). Sequenced sample: PBMCs. The CDR3 DNA is TGTGCCAGCAAACAATACTACCCACAGGGACTTAATTCACCCCTCCACTTT. Its protein product is CASKQYYPQGLNSPLHF.